Included here is one TCR beta chain sequence, with context. The data stem from a study of T cell responses to AZD1222 COVID-19 vaccine. Sequenced by immunoSEQ multiplex PCR; TCRdb stores in-frame clones only, minus some. Altogether about 200,000 clones are present, around 94% being singletons, with the ten largest covering 1.5% to 2%. The sequencing used peripheral blood, collected 28 days after the second dose of the MenACWY control vaccine. This sequence originates from an adult who received the MenACWY meningococcal vaccine as a control.

The CDR3 sequence is CASSFRDTTNEKLFF. In DNA form, the CDR3 reads TGTGCCAGCAGCTTCCGGGACACAACTAATGAAAAACTGTTTTTT. This chain links TRBV7-2 with TRBJ1-4, with D possibly TRBD1 on 6 matching bases. The CDR3 totals 15 residues. The germline V and J ends were trimmed by 3 bases and 0 bases, with 8 bases remaining between them. The germline V gene encodes CDR1 SGHTA and CDR2 FQGNSA.